One and the same sample provided the 28 T cell receptor beta chains below, sequenced in a study of blood T cells in healthy people across ages (dated by TCRdb to between 2015 and 2017). The library was generated by 5' RACE. These reads were obtained on an Illumina HiSeq 2500. A second PCR of roughly 6 to 11 cycles was performed with a sample-barcoded 5' primer and a J-beta primer mix. TCRdb cleaned the public reads at Q25 with fastp, built clones with MiXCR and kept in-frame beta chains. Every distinct CDR3 protein forms one entry, paired with its most common genes and DNA. The sample table lists 550,000 to 700,000 distinct CDR3 sequences, 27% of them with a count of one. Roughly 18% of the sample rests with the top ten. The sample taken for sequencing was blood. These TCRs come from a woman between 70 and 85 years old in good health.

This clonotype came up a few times. This chain connects TRBV20-1 to TRBJ1-2; 10 bases line up with TRBD1. The CDR3 is made up of 14 amino acids. The V gene's germline CDR1 is DFQATT and CDR2 SNEGSKA (reference sequence). After removal of 3 bases from V and 5 bases from J, the junction contained 6 bases not matched to a gene. The CDR3, as DNA: TGCAGTGCTAGGGACAGGGGGAACGGGTATGGCTACACCTTC. Amino acid sequence: CSARDRGNGYGYTF.

The chain carries TRBV5-1 and TRBJ2-3; D possibly corresponds to TRBD1 (6 bases). In germline, CDR1 is SGHRS, CDR2 YFSETQ. CDR3 length: 15 residues. With 0 bases removed from V and 2 bases from J, the gap between germline ends came to 10 bases. CDR3 region: CASSLEGHPTDTQYF. The CDR3 DNA reads TGCGCCAGCAGCTTGGAGGGACACCCCACAGATACGCAGTATTTT.

The chain carries TRBV20-1 and TRBJ1-2; tentatively, D is TRBD1 (6 bases). The CDR3 runs 13 residues. V lost 6 bases and J 4 bases, leaving 15 bases between the germline ends. The germline V gene encodes CDR1 DFQATT and CDR2 SNEGSKA (reference sequence). The CDR3 bases are TGCAGTGCCCGAGACAGGACAAGCTATGGCTACACCTTC. Protein: CSARDRTSYGYTF.

This clonotype was counted only a few times. This chain joins TRBV20-1 and TRBJ1-5; no definite D call. The CDR3 totals 19 residues. CDR1 and CDR2 from the germline V gene are DFQATT and SNEGSKA (reference sequence). V lost 3 bases and J lost 0, with 24 bases in between. The CDR3 sequence: CSAREGWRAGIISNQPQHF. The CDR3 DNA reads TGCAGTGCTAGGGAAGGCTGGAGGGCAGGAATTATTAGCAATCAGCCCCAGCATTTT.

A few counts support this clonotype. This chain links TRBV2 with TRBJ2-7, with 10 bases lining up with TRBD1. The V gene's germline CDR1 is SNHLY and CDR2 FYNNEI. Germline trimming cut 6 bases from V and 6 bases from J; bases unmatched to any gene: 8. The CDR3 runs to 14 residues. CDR3 loop: CASSRQGAAIEQYF. In DNA, the CDR3 is TGTGCCAGCAGCAGACAGGGGGCGGCTATCGAGCAGTACTTC.

The rearrangement uses TRBV7-2 and TRBJ2-5; tentatively, D is TRBD1 or TRBD2 (5 bases each). Trimming stripped 5 bases from V and 11 bases from J, with 15 bases between. The CDR3 sequence is 12 residues long. Germline assignment: CDR1 SGHTA and CDR2 FQGNSA. CDR3 nucleotides: TGTGCCAGCAGCCTAAACCTAGGGGAGCAGTACTTC. Its protein is CASSLNLGEQYF.

The CDR3 protein is CASVLDGGYGYTF. DNA for the CDR3: TGTGCCAGCGTTTTGGACGGGGGCTATGGCTACACCTTC. V and J are TRBV2 and TRBJ1-2; TRBD1 is a possible D gene (5 bases). The V end was cut by 8 bases, the J end by 4 bases, with 14 bases between. CDR1 and CDR2 from the germline V gene are SNHLY and FYNNEI. The CDR3 extends over 13 amino acids.

V gene TRBV5-1 combines with J gene TRBJ2-1, with D perhaps matching TRBD1 (5 bases). The J call may be incorrect, as the DNA end agrees better with TRBJ2-5. Germline CDR1 reads SGHRS; CDR2 reads YFSETQ. The CDR3 extends over 14 amino acids. The CDR3 region is CASSLGQTRETQYF. CDR3 coding DNA: TGCGCCAGCAGCTTAGGACAAACGAGAGAGACCCAGTACTTC.

The rearrangement joins TRBV12-5 to TRBJ2-1, with D unresolved. The CDR3 runs to 13 residues. With 5 bases removed from V and 9 bases from J, the gap between germline ends came to 14 bases. Germline V gives CDR1 LGHNT, CDR2 FRNRAP. In DNA, the CDR3 is TGTGCTAGTGGTCGCTCGGGCTCTCTTGAGCAGTTCTTC. This codes for CASGRSGSLEQFF.

The rearrangement uses TRBV12-5 and TRBJ1-2; the D is unclear. There are 15 residues in the CDR3. Germline CDR1 LGHNT, CDR2 FRNRAP. V lost 1 base, J lost 6 bases, and 15 bases lay in between. CDR3 region: CASGLDPIGVHGYTF. CDR3 nucleotide sequence: TGTGCTAGTGGTTTGGACCCAATTGGGGTCCATGGCTACACCTTC.

This clonotype came up many times. The gene calls are TRBV10-3 and TRBJ2-3; 10 nucleotides line up with TRBD2. Per germline, CDR1 ENHRY and CDR2 SYGVKD. The V and J ends lost 2 bases and 4 bases, in that order; junction bases with no gene match: 3. The CDR3 runs 15 residues. CDR3 region: CAISELAGVADTQYF. The CDR3 DNA is TGTGCCATCAGTGAGCTAGCGGGGGTGGCAGATACGCAGTATTTT.

This clonotype showed up many times. The genes are TRBV9 and TRBJ2-5, with TRBD1 identical over 9 bases. The J call may not be correct, given that the DNA end is closer to TRBJ2-7. The CDR3 loop spans 13 amino acids. CDR1 is SGDLS, CDR2 YYNGEE, per germline. In nucleotides, the CDR3 is TGTGCCAGCAGCGGGACAGGGGACGGCGAGCAGTACTTC. Its translation: CASSGTGDGEQYF.

The V call is TRBV20-1, the J call TRBJ2-5, with 9 bases lining up with TRBD1. Matching the DNA end better, TRBJ2-1 makes the J call doubtful. The CDR3 totals 14 residues. Germline V gene data show CDR1 as DFQATT and CDR2 as SNEGSKA (reference sequence). In DNA form, the CDR3 reads TGCAGTGCTAGTCCCGGGACAGGGATTAATGAGCAGTTCTTC. Residues: CSASPGTGINEQFF.

The chain couples TRBV20-1 to TRBJ1-2, with D perhaps TRBD1 (5 bases). The CDR3 sequence is 15 residues long. The germline CDR1 and CDR2 sequences are DFQATT and SNEGSKA (reference sequence). V was shortened by 3 bases and J by 0 bases, with 14 bases between the two germline ends. This CDR3 is CSASHAGLPNYGYTF. DNA for the CDR3: TGCAGTGCTAGCCATGCGGGGCTCCCTAACTATGGCTACACCTTC.

V gene TRBV7-8 combines with J gene TRBJ1-2; D is ambiguous. Trimming left V 1 base short and J 4 bases short, with 10 bases between. Germline V CDR1 and CDR2: SGHVS, FQNEAQ. CDR3 length: 14 amino acids. CDR3 region: CASSLGQAFYGYTF. The CDR3, as DNA: TGTGCCAGCAGCTTAGGCCAGGCCTTCTATGGCTACACCTTC.

The rearrangement joins TRBV29-1 to TRBJ1-2; TRBD1 might be the D (5 bases). V lost 5 bases, J lost 0 bases, and 13 bases lay in between. Germline V gene sequence: CDR1 SQVTM, CDR2 ANQGSEA. This CDR3 has 14 residues. The CDR3 bases are TGCAGCGTTTTGGTCGGGGGAGCTAACTATGGCTACACCTTC. This codes for CSVLVGGANYGYTF.

This clonotype was observed a handful of times. This CDR3 is CASSRQGYTEAFF. As DNA, the CDR3 is TGTGCCAGCAGCCGACAGGGGTACACTGAAGCTTTCTTT. The rearrangement joins TRBV6-6 to TRBJ1-1, with 8 bases that match TRBD1. This CDR3 has 13 amino acids. CDR1 is MNHNY, CDR2 SVGAGI, per germline (reference sequence). Trimming removed 6 bases from V and 3 bases from J; junction bases left unmatched: 3.

This chain uses TRBV20-1 with TRBJ2-7, with 7 bases matching TRBD2. Trimming removed 3 bases from V and 4 bases from J; junction bases left unmatched: 6. CDR1 DFQATT and CDR2 SNEGSKA come from the germline V gene (reference sequence). The CDR3 loop spans 13 amino acids. CDR3 bases: TGCAGTGCTAGGGGGTCTAGCGGATACGAGCAGTACTTC. Protein: CSARGSSGYEQYF.

Details on this clonotype: Relative to the germline gene, one junction end is altered; a read error may explain this. The chain employs TRBV18 and TRBJ1-1; D gene unclear. Germline values: CDR1 KGHSH, CDR2 LQKENI. The CDR3 loop spans 13 amino acids. The CDR3 spells CASSFWSNTEAFF. The CDR3 nucleotides read TGTGCCAGCTCATTTTGGTCGAACACTGAAGCCTTCTTT.

This clonotype was picked up a small number of times. The V call is TRBV4-3, the J call TRBJ2-3; 9 nucleotides match TRBD2. Germline trimming cut 0 bases from V and 5 bases from J; bases unmatched to any gene: 12. CDR3 length: 18 amino acids. The germline V gene has CDR1 LGHNA and CDR2 YSLEER. The CDR3 is CASSQDIPRGGAVDTQYF. The CDR3 region has the DNA TGCGCCAGCAGCCAAGATATCCCTCGCGGGGGGGCCGTAGATACGCAGTATTTT.

The sample holds a few counts of this clonotype. This rearrangement joins TRBV5-1 to TRBJ2-1; 10 nucleotides line up with TRBD2. V shed 4 bases, J shed 5 bases, and the junction held 6 bases outside the gene matches. From germline, CDR1 is SGHRS and CDR2 YFSETQ. This CDR3 has 15 residues. The DNA for the CDR3 is TGCGCCAGCAGCCATCGGACTAGCGGTGACAATGAGCAGTTCTTC. It is translated as CASSHRTSGDNEQFF.

Remarks on this clonotype: Mismatch with germline at one junction end may stem from a read error. The chain recombines TRBV6-2 or TRBV6-3 with TRBJ2-5; D uncertain. The length of the CDR3 is 12 residues. Germline V lookup: CDR1 MNHEY, CDR2 SVGEGT. CDR3 DNA: TGTGCCAGCAGTCGGATACAAGCGACCCAGTACTTC. This translates into CASSRIQATQYF.

The V gene is TRBV7-2, the J gene TRBJ2-3, with D perhaps being TRBD1 or TRBD2 (5 bases each). The V end was cut by 0 bases, the J end by 6 bases, with 13 bases between. Germline V gene sequence: CDR1 SGHTA, CDR2 FQGNSA. The CDR3 consists of 15 residues. DNA of the CDR3: TGTGCCAGCAGCTTAGCCCACGGGACCACGGATACGCAGTATTTT. Protein sequence: CASSLAHGTTDTQYF.

The chain has TRBV14 and TRBJ1-1, with 10 bases matching TRBD1. This CDR3 is 15 amino acids long. Germline V lookup: CDR1 SGHDN, CDR2 FVKESK. V lost 7 bases to trimming and J lost 5 bases; unmatched junction nucleotides: 10. In DNA form, the CDR3 reads TGTGCCAGCAAACGACAGGGGGCCGGGTGGACTGAAGCTTTCTTT. It encodes CASKRQGAGWTEAFF.

This clonotype was picked up a small number of times. The rearrangement joins TRBV4-3 to TRBJ2-5; the match to TRBD2 covers 11 bases. Germline V lookup: CDR1 LGHNA, CDR2 YSLEER. V was pared by 2 bases and J by 0 bases, with 8 bases of the junction left unmatched. The CDR3 runs to 18 residues. Here the CDR3 reads CASSQRASGGTYQETQYF. CDR3 in DNA: TGCGCCAGCAGCCAAAGGGCTAGCGGGGGGACCTACCAAGAGACCCAGTACTTC.

This clonotype has only one observation. The chain joins TRBV20-1 to TRBJ2-5; TRBD1 agrees at 7 bases. From germline, CDR1 is DFQATT and CDR2 SNEGSKA (reference sequence). The CDR3 totals 14 residues. The V and J ends lost 0 bases and 4 bases, in that order; junction bases with no gene match: 5. The CDR3 protein is CSARDYRGGETQYF. The CDR3 bases are TGCAGTGCTAGAGACTACAGGGGCGGAGAGACCCAGTACTTC.

V usage is TRBV5-1 and J usage is TRBJ1-5; tentatively, D is TRBD1 (5 bases). Germline CDR1 is SGHRS and CDR2 is YFSETQ. The CDR3 spans 14 residues. Trimming pared 4 bases from V and 6 bases from J, leaving 14 bases between. The DNA for the CDR3 is TGCGCCAGCAGCACCGGGACTTTGGGTCAGCCCCAGCATTTT. Residues: CASSTGTLGQPQHF.

This clonotype was seen more than once but under ten times. Compared with germline, one end of the junction differs, possibly owing to a read error. This chain links TRBV6-2 or TRBV6-3 with TRBJ2-6; 8 nucleotides match TRBD1. The CDR3 consists of 16 residues. Looked up from germline, CDR1 is MNHEY and CDR2 is SVGEGT. The chain's CDR3 is CASSYADRAGANVPTF. The CDR3 region has the DNA TGTGCCAGCAGTTACGCGGACAGGGCCGGGGCCAACGTCCCGACTTTC.